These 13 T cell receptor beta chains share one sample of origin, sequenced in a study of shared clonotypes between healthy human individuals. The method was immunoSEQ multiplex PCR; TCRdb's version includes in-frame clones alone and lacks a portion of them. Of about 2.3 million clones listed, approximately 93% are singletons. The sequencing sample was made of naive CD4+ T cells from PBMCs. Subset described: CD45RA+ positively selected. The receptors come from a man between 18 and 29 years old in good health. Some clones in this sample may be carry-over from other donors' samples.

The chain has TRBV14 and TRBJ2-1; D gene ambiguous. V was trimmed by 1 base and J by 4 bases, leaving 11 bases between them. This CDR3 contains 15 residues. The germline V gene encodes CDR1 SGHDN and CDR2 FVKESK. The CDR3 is CASSQGPHSYNEQFF. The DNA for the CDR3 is TGTGCCAGCAGCCAAGGACCGCATTCGTACAATGAGCAGTTCTTC.

The CDR3 coding sequence is TGCGCCAGCAGCTTGCCGACCGTCTCCTACAATGAGCAGTTCTTC. This sequence encodes CASSLPTVSYNEQFF. The chain carries TRBV5-1 and TRBJ2-1, with unresolved D. CDR3 size: 15 residues. Trimming stripped 1 base from V and 0 bases from J, with 8 bases between. Per the germline V gene, CDR1 is SGHRS and CDR2 is YFSETQ.

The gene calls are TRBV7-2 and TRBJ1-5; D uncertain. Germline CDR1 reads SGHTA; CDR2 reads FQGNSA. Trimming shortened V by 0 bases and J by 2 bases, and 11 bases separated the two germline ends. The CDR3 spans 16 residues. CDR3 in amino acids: CASSLAADAGNQPQHF. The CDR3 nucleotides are TGTGCCAGCAGCTTAGCGGCGGACGCGGGCAATCAGCCCCAGCATTTT.

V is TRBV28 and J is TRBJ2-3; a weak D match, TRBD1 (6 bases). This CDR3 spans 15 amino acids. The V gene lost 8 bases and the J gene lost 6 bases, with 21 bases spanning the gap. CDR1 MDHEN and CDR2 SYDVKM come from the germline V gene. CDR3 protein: CASAGRGQGSDTQYF. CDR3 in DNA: TGTGCCAGCGCAGGTCGTGGGCAGGGGAGCGATACGCAGTATTTT.

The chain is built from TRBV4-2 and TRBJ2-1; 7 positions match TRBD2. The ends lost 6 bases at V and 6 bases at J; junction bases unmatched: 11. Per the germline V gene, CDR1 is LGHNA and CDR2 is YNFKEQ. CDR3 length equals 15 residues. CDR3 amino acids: CASSIVSGIRNEQFF. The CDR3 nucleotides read TGTGCCAGCAGTATTGTAAGCGGGATCCGCAATGAGCAGTTCTTC.

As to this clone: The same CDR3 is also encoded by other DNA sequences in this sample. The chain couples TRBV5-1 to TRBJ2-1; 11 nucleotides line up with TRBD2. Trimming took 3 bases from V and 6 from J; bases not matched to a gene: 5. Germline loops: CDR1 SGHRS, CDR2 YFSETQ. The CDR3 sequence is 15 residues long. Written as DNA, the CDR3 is TGCGCCAGCAGCTCACTAGCGGGAGCCCCCAATGAGCAGTTCTTC. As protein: CASSSLAGAPNEQFF.

The CDR3 protein is CASSVAPGDFYGYTF. The CDR3 DNA reads as TGTGCCAGCAGCGTAGCTCCGGGGGACTTCTATGGCTACACCTTC. The V and J genes are TRBV9 and TRBJ1-2; D perhaps matches TRBD1 (5 bases). The CDR3 is 15 amino acids. CDR1 and CDR2 from the germline V gene are SGDLS and YYNGEE. The V end was cut by 0 bases, the J end by 4 bases, with 13 bases between.

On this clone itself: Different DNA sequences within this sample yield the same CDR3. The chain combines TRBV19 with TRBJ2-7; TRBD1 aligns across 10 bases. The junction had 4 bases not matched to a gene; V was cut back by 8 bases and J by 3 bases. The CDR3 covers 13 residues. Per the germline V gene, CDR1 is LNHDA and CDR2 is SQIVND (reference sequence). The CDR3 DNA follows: TGTGCCAGTTCCCGGGACAGGGGCTACGAGCAGTACTTC. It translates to CASSRDRGYEQYF.

The CDR3 reads CASSRQGVGAFF. The CDR3 bases are TGTGCCAGCAGCCGACAGGGAGTGGGGGCTTTCTTT. V usage is TRBV5-4 and J usage is TRBJ1-1; 7 bases agree with TRBD1. Germline CDR1 and CDR2: SGHNT and YYREEE (reference sequence). The CDR3 length is 12 residues. V gave up 4 bases and J gave up 11 bases; unmatched junction bases: 8. The full variable domain, rest sourced from reference TRBV5-4 and TRBJ1-1, is ETGVTQSPTHLIKTRGQQVTLRCSSQSGHNTVSWYQQALGQGPQFIFQYYREEENGRGNFPPRFSGLQFPNYSSELNVNALELDDSALYLCASSRQGVGAFFGQGTRLTVV.

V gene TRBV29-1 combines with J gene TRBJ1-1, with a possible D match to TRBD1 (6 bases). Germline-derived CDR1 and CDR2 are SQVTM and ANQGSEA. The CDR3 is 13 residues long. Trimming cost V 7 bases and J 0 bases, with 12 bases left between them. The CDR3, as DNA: TGCAGCGCCCGACAGGATCTGAACACTGAAGCTTTCTTT. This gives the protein CSARQDLNTEAFF.

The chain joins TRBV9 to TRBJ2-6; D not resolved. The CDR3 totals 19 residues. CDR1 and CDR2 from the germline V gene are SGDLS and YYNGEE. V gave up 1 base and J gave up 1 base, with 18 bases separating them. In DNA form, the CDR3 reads TGTGCCAGCAGCGTACGGGCGACCAGCACCAGTTCTGGGGCCAACGTCCTGACTTTC. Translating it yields CASSVRATSTSSGANVLTF.

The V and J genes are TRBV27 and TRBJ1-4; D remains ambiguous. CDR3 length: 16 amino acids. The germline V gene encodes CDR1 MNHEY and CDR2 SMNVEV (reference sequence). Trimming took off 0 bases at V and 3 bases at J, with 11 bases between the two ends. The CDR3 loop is CASSLSVARANEKLFF. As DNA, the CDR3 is TGTGCCAGCAGTTTATCGGTAGCAAGAGCTAATGAAAAACTGTTTTTT.

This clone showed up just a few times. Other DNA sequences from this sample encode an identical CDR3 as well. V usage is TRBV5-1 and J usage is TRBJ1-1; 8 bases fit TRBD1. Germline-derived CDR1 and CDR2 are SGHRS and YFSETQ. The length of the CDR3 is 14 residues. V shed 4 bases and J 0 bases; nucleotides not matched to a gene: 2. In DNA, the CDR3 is TGCGCCAGCAGCCCCAGGGGGCTGAACACTGAAGCTTTCTTT. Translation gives CASSPRGLNTEAFF.